This TCR beta chain was recovered during a study of radiotherapy plus CTLA-4 blockade in lung cancer. Study-level points and caveats: The best predictor of response was reported to be early blood T cell clone dynamics, with interferon-beta.

Per germline, CDR1 SGHRS and CDR2 YFSETQ. V was pared by 4 bases and J by 7 bases, with 8 bases of the junction left unmatched. The CDR3 has 16 amino acids. Data came from immunoSEQ multiplex PCR; TCRdb stores just in-frame clones and leaves some out. The sample holds 34,000 or so clones; 70% to 75% are singletons and the top ten take roughly 15%. A note on this clone: What it binds is not known.

The material was peripheral blood, obtained from a patient treated with radiotherapy plus ipilimumab. This TCR came from a human donor with non-small cell lung cancer that progressed on radiotherapy plus ipilimumab. This rearrangement joins TRBV5-1 to TRBJ1-6; 10 bases are shared with TRBD1. Here the CDR3 DNA reads TGCGCCAGCAGCCCCGGAAGGGACAGGGGAAATTCACCCCTCCACTTT. Its translation is CASSPGRDRGNSPLHF.